The 22 T cell receptor beta chains below were found in one sample sequenced in a study of shared clonotypes between healthy human individuals (dated by TCRdb to 2018 to 2020). CD8 naive samples were obtained by positive selection for CCR7 among CD45RO-negative cells, yielding a CD45RA+CCR7+ population from which TemRA cells were excluded. Library preparation used the immunoSEQ multiplex PCR assay. As stored in TCRdb, this immuneACCESS dataset retains in-frame rearrangements with V and J assigned. A fraction of the clones does not appear; measured against another copy, unresolved V genes explain less than half of the discrepancy, and the remainder lacks a known reason. Across this sample there are about 2 million clones, with about 95% seen only once. The ten largest clones represent roughly 1% of the sample. The sequenced sample consisted of naive CD8+ T cells sorted from blood. The cell subset or site label on this specimen signifies: CD45RA+CCR7+. These receptors all come from a man aged 18 to 30 in good health.

This chain connects TRBV5-4 to TRBJ2-2, with D possibly matching TRBD2 (5 bases). Trimming shortened V by 4 bases and J by 6 bases, and 16 bases separated the two germline ends. Germline V CDR1 and CDR2: SGHNT, YYREEE (reference sequence). The CDR3 consists of 15 residues. The CDR3 sequence: CASSGKGVLAGELFF. CDR3 nucleotide sequence: TGTGCCAGCAGCGGAAAGGGAGTCCTGGCCGGGGAGCTGTTTTTT.

The chain is built from TRBV10-3 and TRBJ2-1; D remains ambiguous. The V end lost 10 bases, the J end lost 1 base, and 11 bases lay between the germline ends. Germline V gene lookup returns CDR1 ENHRY and CDR2 SYGVKD. CDR3 length equals 13 residues. CDR3 residues: CATQTGSYNEQFF. DNA of the CDR3: TGTGCCACCCAGACCGGTTCCTACAATGAGCAGTTCTTC.

This chain uses TRBV13 with TRBJ1-2; 11 bases are shared with TRBD1. CDR1 is PRHDT and CDR2 is FYEKMQ in the germline V gene (reference sequence). The trim removed 3 bases at V and 5 bases at J, leaving 11 bases unmatched. The CDR3 consists of 17 residues. The CDR3 sequence is CASSFRTGGPGVYGYTF. CDR3 bases: TGTGCCAGCAGCTTCAGGACAGGGGGCCCTGGCGTTTATGGCTACACCTTC.

The chain is built from TRBV5-6 and TRBJ1-1; perhaps TRBD1 as D (6 bases). The CDR3 is 14 residues long. CDR1 is SGHDT, CDR2 YYEEEE, per germline. V lost 2 bases, J lost 3 bases, and 11 bases lay in between. CDR3 nucleotides: TGTGCCAGCAGCTTCCAGGGGATCTACACTGAAGCTTTCTTT. Translation gives CASSFQGIYTEAFF.

The chain has TRBV5-6 and TRBJ2-3; 14 bases are a match to TRBD2. The V gene end was trimmed by 4 bases and the J gene end by 4 bases; junction bases not matched to a gene: 11. Germline loops: CDR1 SGHDT, CDR2 YYEEEE. This CDR3 has 18 residues. CDR3 coding DNA: TGTGCCAGCAGCCCTGGGACTAGCGGGAGCCCTAGTCCAGATACGCAGTATTTT. The encoded protein is CASSPGTSGSPSPDTQYF.

The chain recombines TRBV4-1 with TRBJ2-7, with D possibly matching TRBD1 (5 bases). Germline V gene sequence: CDR1 MGHRA, CDR2 YSYEKL. V lost 3 bases and J lost 2, with 8 bases in between. There are 13 residues in the CDR3. CDR3 in amino acids: CASSHQGTYEQYF. CDR3 bases: TGCGCCAGCAGCCACCAGGGTACCTACGAGCAGTACTTC.

The chain combines TRBV2 with TRBJ2-7; 9 bases agree with TRBD1. This CDR3 has 15 residues. The germline V gene has CDR1 SNHLY and CDR2 FYNNEI. V was pared by 5 bases and J by 5 bases, with 10 bases of the junction left unmatched. The CDR3 spells CASSHTGTGKDEQYF. Here the CDR3 DNA reads TGTGCCAGCAGTCATACCGGGACAGGGAAGGACGAGCAGTACTTC.

This clone appeared once. The rearrangement joins TRBV11-2 to TRBJ2-7; D is ambiguous. The CDR3 spans 13 residues. Germline V gives CDR1 SGHAT, CDR2 FQNNGV. Trimming shortened V by 5 bases and J by 5 bases, and 13 bases separated the two germline ends. The DNA of the CDR3 is TGTGCCAGCAGCGCCCTCAGATCCCACGAGCAGTACTTC. Its protein product is CASSALRSHEQYF.

The genes are TRBV5-6 and TRBJ1-2; 8 bases agree with TRBD1. CDR3 length equals 14 residues. Looked up from germline, CDR1 is SGHDT and CDR2 is YYEEEE. Trimming took 1 base from V and 6 from J; bases not matched to a gene: 5. CDR3 protein: CASSLIGQGDGYTF. CDR3 nucleotides: TGTGCCAGCAGCTTGATTGGACAGGGCGATGGCTACACCTTC.

The chain recombines TRBV6-5 with TRBJ2-5; no clear D gene. V lost 2 bases and J lost 2, with 12 bases in between. In germline, CDR1 is MNHEY, CDR2 SVGAGI. The CDR3 loop spans 15 amino acids. CDR3 loop: CASSYAAHGQETQYF. DNA for the CDR3: TGTGCCAGCAGTTACGCGGCCCATGGGCAAGAGACCCAGTACTTC.

This chain connects TRBV9 to TRBJ2-7; D call uncertain. CDR1 is SGDLS, CDR2 YYNGEE, per germline. Trimming took 3 bases from V and 0 from J, leaving 13 bases between them. This CDR3 spans 15 amino acids. Here the CDR3 reads CASSAGSQGSYEQYF. CDR3 in DNA: TGTGCCAGCAGCGCCGGGTCTCAAGGCTCCTACGAGCAGTACTTC.

Note on this clone: Additional DNA sequences in this sample encode the identical CDR3. V and J are TRBV13 and TRBJ2-7; D might be TRBD2 (5 bases). Germline values: CDR1 PRHDT, CDR2 FYEKMQ (reference sequence). Trimming removed 1 base from V and 7 bases from J, with 5 bases in between. This CDR3 has 11 amino acids. In nucleotides, the CDR3 is TGTGCCAGCAGCTTAGCGGGGGAGCAGTACTTC. Translation gives CASSLAGEQYF. Using reference TRBV13 and TRBJ2-7 for the parts outside the CDR3, the full variable domain is AAGVIQSPRHLIKEKRETATLKCYPIPRHDTVYWYQQGPGQDPQFLISFYEKMQSDKGSIPDRFSAQQFSDYHSELNMSSLELGDSALYFCASSLAGEQYFGPGTRLTVT.

The chain uses TRBV7-9 and TRBJ2-7, with 7 bases aligning to TRBD2. The CDR3 sequence is 15 residues long. Trimming removed 5 bases from V and 4 bases from J; junction bases left unmatched: 11. CDR1 and CDR2 (germline): SEHNR, FQNEAQ (reference sequence). CDR3 sequence reads: CASSQRGAGQYEQYF. CDR3 DNA: TGTGCCAGCAGCCAACGGGGAGCGGGGCAATACGAGCAGTACTTC.

The rearrangement uses TRBV5-1 and TRBJ1-1; D gene ambiguous. CDR1 is SGHRS, CDR2 YFSETQ, per germline. The CDR3 has 11 residues. V was trimmed by 4 bases and J by 11 bases, leaving 12 bases between them. The CDR3 here is CASSGLHWAFF. The CDR3 DNA sequence: TGCGCCAGCAGCGGACTCCATTGGGCTTTCTTT.

V usage is TRBV12-5 and J usage is TRBJ1-2, with D uncertain. Per the germline V gene, CDR1 is LGHNT and CDR2 is FRNRAP. V was trimmed by 5 bases and J by 5 bases, leaving 12 bases between them. The CDR3 loop spans 13 amino acids. The CDR3 nucleotides are TGTGCTAGTGGTGCTGCTGGGCCTTATGGCTACACCTTC. Translating it yields CASGAAGPYGYTF.

The chain uses TRBV7-9 and TRBJ2-7, with D possibly TRBD2 on 6 matching bases. The germline gives CDR1 SEHNR, CDR2 FQNEAQ (reference sequence). This CDR3 is 15 amino acids long. V shed 5 bases and J shed 0 bases, with 14 bases lying between them. CDR3 amino acids: CASSRRGGDSYEQYF. CDR3 bases: TGTGCCAGCAGCCGGCGGGGCGGGGACTCCTACGAGCAGTACTTC.

This clone was found once. The chain carries TRBV6-1 and TRBJ2-5; a weak D match, TRBD2 (5 bases). The CDR3 loop spans 16 amino acids. The ends were cut back, 4 bases at V and 2 bases at J, with 17 bases in the middle. Germline lookup yields CDR1 MNHNS and CDR2 SASEGT. In DNA form, the CDR3 reads TGTGCCAGCAGTGCAACTCGGGTGGACTTACAAGAGACCCAGTACTTC. Encoded protein: CASSATRVDLQETQYF.

This clone was picked up one time. The identical CDR3 is also encoded by other nucleotide sequences in the sample. CDR3 sequence: CASSPGTGVNYGYTF. DNA for the CDR3: TGTGCCAGCAGTCCTGGGACAGGGGTTAACTATGGCTACACCTTC. This sequence joins TRBV27 and TRBJ1-2, with TRBD1 matching over 10 bases. The CDR3 has 15 amino acids. Germline CDR1 reads MNHEY; CDR2 reads SMNVEV (reference sequence). Trimming cost V 5 bases and J 1 base; bases outside gene matches: 4.

The chain's CDR3 is CALGGGFRGGYTF. The CDR3 bases are TGTGCCCTAGGGGGAGGGTTCAGAGGTGGCTACACCTTC. V usage is TRBV30 and J usage is TRBJ1-2; TRBD1 might be the D (6 bases). CDR3 length: 13 residues. CDR1 GTSNPN and CDR2 SVGIG come from the germline V gene (reference sequence). With 8 bases removed from V and 7 bases from J, the gap between germline ends came to 20 bases. Complete variable domain (other parts from reference TRBV30 and TRBJ1-2): SQTIHQWPATLVQPVGSPLSLECTVEGTSNPNLYWYRQAAGRGLQLLFYSVGIGQISSEVPQNLSASRPQDRQFILSSKKLLLSDSGFYLCALGGGFRGGYTFGSGTRLTVV.

This chain links TRBV30 with TRBJ1-2; D is undetermined. The germline V gene encodes CDR1 GTSNPN and CDR2 SVGIG (reference sequence). CDR3 length equals 10 residues. The V end lost 8 bases, the J end lost 7 bases, and 11 bases lay between the germline ends. For the CDR3, the DNA is TGTGCCCTGTCGTGGGGTGGCTACACCTTC. Translating it yields CALSWGGYTF.

About this clone itself: At one end the junction does not follow the germline gene, possibly because of a read error. V gene TRBV13 combines with J gene TRBJ2-7; no definite D call. The CDR3 loop spans 11 amino acids. Germline loops: CDR1 PRHDT, CDR2 FYEKMQ (reference sequence). The CDR3 spells CASSLERVTSF. The CDR3 DNA follows: TGTGCCAGCAGCTTAGAAAGGGTGACGTCTTTC. The variable domain in full, completed from reference TRBV13 and TRBJ2-7, reads AAGVIQSPRHLIKEKRETATLKCYPIPRHDTVYWYQQGPGQDPQFLISFYEKMQSDKGSIPDRFSAQQFSDYHSELNMSSLELGDSALYFCASSLERVTSFGPGTRLTVT.

The gene calls are TRBV6-5 and TRBJ1-1; D call uncertain. CDR1 and CDR2 from the germline V gene are MNHEY and SVGAGI. Trimming removed 0 bases from V and 4 bases from J, with 9 bases in between. CDR3 length: 14 residues. The CDR3 region is CASSYSTHVTEAFF. The CDR3 nucleotides are TGTGCCAGCAGTTACTCGACTCATGTCACTGAAGCTTTCTTT.